One and the same sample provided the 31 T cell receptor beta chains below, sequenced in a study of blood T cell repertoires in COVID-19. The method was immunoSEQ multiplex PCR; TCRdb's version includes in-frame clones alone and lacks a portion of them. The sample includes about 170,000 clones, about 74% of them seen just once. Sequencing used peripheral blood. The receptor set was obtained from a woman aged 80 or over with acute or convalescent COVID-19.

V and J are TRBV18 and TRBJ1-1; 8 bases align to TRBD1. The germline gives CDR1 KGHSH, CDR2 LQKENI. The V gene end was trimmed by 5 bases and the J gene end by 1 base; junction bases not matched to a gene: 3. The CDR3 is made up of 14 amino acids. CDR3 loop: CASSFGQGNTEAFF. In nucleotides, the CDR3 is TGTGCCAGCTCATTCGGACAGGGGAACACTGAAGCTTTCTTT.

The V and J genes are TRBV5-5 and TRBJ1-2, with TRBD1 as a possible D gene (6 bases). The V end was cut by 5 bases, the J end by 4 bases, with 21 bases between. CDR3 length equals 16 residues. Germline V gene data show CDR1 as SGHKS and CDR2 as YYEKEE (reference sequence). The chain's CDR3 is CASRYVQGIVGYGYTF. The CDR3 DNA sequence: TGTGCCAGCAGATATGTGCAGGGGATCGTCGGCTATGGCTACACCTTC.

The chain joins TRBV7-6 to TRBJ2-1; 10 bases line up with TRBD2. The CDR3 loop spans 18 amino acids. Germline V gives CDR1 SGHVS, CDR2 FNYEAQ. V was pared by 1 base and J by 4 bases, with 10 bases of the junction left unmatched. The CDR3 spells CASSLGGSGRHDYNEQFF. CDR3 DNA: TGTGCCAGCAGCTTAGGAGGTAGCGGGAGGCATGATTACAATGAGCAGTTCTTC. Looking up the rest from reference TRBV7-6 and TRBJ2-1 gives the full variable domain: GAGVSQSPRYKVTKRGQDVALRCDPISGHVSLYWYRQALGQGPEFLTYFNYEAQQDKSGLPNDRFSAERPEGSISTLTIQRTEQRDSAMYRCASSLGGSGRHDYNEQFFGPGTRLTVL.

CDR3 coding DNA: TGTGCCAGCAAAATATTGAGCGGGAGCTTCGTCGAGCAGTACTTC. Amino acid sequence: CASKILSGSFVEQYF. V is TRBV6-5 and J is TRBJ2-7; 8 nucleotides line up with TRBD2. CDR3 length: 15 amino acids. Germline V lookup: CDR1 MNHEY, CDR2 SVGAGI. Germline trimming cut 7 bases from V and 6 bases from J; bases unmatched to any gene: 14.

This clone was found a few times. The chain couples TRBV4-3 to TRBJ1-1; the match to TRBD1 covers 9 bases. CDR1 and CDR2 (germline): LGHNA, YSLEER. There are 14 residues in the CDR3. V lost 5 bases to trimming and J lost 5 bases; unmatched junction nucleotides: 6. The CDR3 coding sequence is TGCGCCAGCAGCTTAGGACAGGGGTGGACTGAAGCTTTCTTT. It is translated as CASSLGQGWTEAFF.

This chain uses TRBV27 with TRBJ1-5; 8 nucleotides match TRBD1. V lost 1 base to trimming and J lost 2 bases; unmatched junction nucleotides: 4. The CDR3 extends over 16 amino acids. The germline CDR1 and CDR2 sequences are MNHEY and SMNVEV (reference sequence). Written as DNA, the CDR3 is TGTGCCAGCAGTTTATATGCGGACAGGGGCAATCAGCCCCAGCATTTT. This gives the protein CASSLYADRGNQPQHF.

The rearrangement uses TRBV5-4 and TRBJ2-7; tentative D call: TRBD2 (6 bases). Germline assignment: CDR1 SGHNT and CDR2 YYREEE (reference sequence). V was pared by 1 base and J by 0 bases, with 14 bases between. CDR3 length equals 16 residues. DNA of the CDR3: TGTGCCAGCAGCTTGCGGGCTAGCGTCGACTCCTACGAGCAGTACTTC. Protein: CASSLRASVDSYEQYF.

This clone showed up many times. The chain links TRBV4-2 to TRBJ1-6; maybe TRBD1 (6 bases). Trimming pared 0 bases from V and 10 bases from J, leaving 16 bases between. From germline, CDR1 is LGHNA and CDR2 YNFKEQ. The CDR3 totals 16 residues. The CDR3: CASSQDRARQASPLHF. DNA of the CDR3: TGTGCCAGCAGCCAAGATAGGGCCCGACAGGCCTCACCCCTCCACTTT.

The genes are TRBV24-1 and TRBJ2-7, with a tentative D call TRBD1 (5 bases). The CDR3 totals 12 residues. Trimming removed 8 bases from V and 0 bases from J, with 7 bases in between. Germline V gene data show CDR1 as KGHDR and CDR2 as SFDVKD. The CDR3 DNA sequence: TGTGCCACCATGGGGCCCTCCTACGAGCAGTACTTC. Residues: CATMGPSYEQYF.

The chain is built from TRBV2 and TRBJ2-1; 9 bases line up with TRBD2. The CDR3 spans 14 residues. With V trimmed by 4 bases and J by 12 bases, 10 bases remained unmatched. The germline CDR1 and CDR2 sequences are SNHLY and FYNNEI. CDR3 bases: TGTGCCAGCAGTGGGGGACTAGCAGGGGGAGGGCAGTTCTTC. Its protein product is CASSGGLAGGGQFF.

In this sample, this clone turned up a few times. The V and J genes are TRBV18 and TRBJ2-3; TRBD2 agrees at 12 bases. V dropped 8 bases and J dropped 2; count of bases not matched to a gene: 5. CDR3 length equals 15 residues. Germline V gene sequence: CDR1 KGHSH, CDR2 LQKENI. The CDR3 sequence: CASQGLAGNTDTQYF. The DNA of the CDR3 is TGTGCCAGCCAAGGACTAGCGGGGAACACAGATACGCAGTATTTT. Using reference TRBV18 and TRBJ2-3 for the parts outside the CDR3, the full variable domain is NAGVMQNPRHLVRRRGQEARLRCSPMKGHSHVYWYRQLPEEGLKFMVYLQKENIIDESGMPKERFSAEFPKEGPSILRIQQVVRGDSAAYFCASQGLAGNTDTQYFGPGTRLTVL.

As for this clone: The junction does not match germline at one end; this may be a read error. The genes are TRBV2 and TRBJ1-1; 8 bases are shared with TRBD1. This CDR3 contains 14 residues. In germline, CDR1 is SNHLY, CDR2 FYNNEI. The CDR3 coding sequence is TGTGCCAGCAGTGAAACAGGGGGGGGCACTGAAGCCCTCTTT. Residues: CASSETGGGTEALF.

The CDR3 protein is CASSVEVRQPQHF. The CDR3 coding sequence is TGTGCCAGCTCAGTGGAGGTCCGTCAGCCCCAGCATTTT. This chain links TRBV18 with TRBJ1-5; D is ambiguous. Germline V lookup: CDR1 KGHSH, CDR2 LQKENI. V dropped 5 bases and J dropped 6 bases, with 11 bases sitting between them. This CDR3 contains 13 residues.

Ten or more counts support this clone. This rearrangement joins TRBV27 to TRBJ2-1; TRBD2 aligns across 8 bases. With V trimmed by 5 bases and J by 7 bases, 10 bases remained unmatched. Germline-derived CDR1 and CDR2 are MNHEY and SMNVEV (reference sequence). The CDR3 is 15 residues long. DNA of the CDR3: TGTGCCAGCAGTCCCCTGGGTAGCGGGGAAAATGAGCAGTTCTTC. This codes for CASSPLGSGENEQFF.

The genes are TRBV12-5 and TRBJ2-4; 14 bases align to TRBD2. Germline-derived CDR1 and CDR2 are LGHNT and FRNRAP. This CDR3 region has 19 residues. With 3 bases clipped from V and 2 bases from J, the junction kept 9 bases outside the gene matches. The CDR3, as DNA: TGTGCTAGTGGTTTTCCCTCTCGGACTAGCGGGAGGACCAAAAACATTCAGTACTTC. The encoded protein is CASGFPSRTSGRTKNIQYF.

In its sample, this clone was seen a few times. This sequence joins TRBV9 and TRBJ1-1, with TRBD1 matching over 11 bases. In germline, CDR1 is SGDLS, CDR2 YYNGEE. The CDR3 consists of 17 residues. V lost 4 bases, J lost 3 bases, and 11 bases stayed unmatched. The CDR3: CASSPRDRGVWDTEAFF. The CDR3 coding sequence is TGTGCCAGCAGCCCGCGGGACAGGGGGGTATGGGACACTGAAGCTTTCTTT. Complete variable domain (other parts from reference TRBV9 and TRBJ1-1): DSGVTQTPKHLITATGQRVTLRCSPRSGDLSVYWYQQSLDQGLQFLIQYYNGEERAKGNILERFSAQQFPDLHSELNLSSLELGDSALYFCASSPRDRGVWDTEAFFGQGTRLTVV.

The rearrangement links TRBV5-1 to TRBJ2-5; TRBD2 matches 7 bases. V lost 5 bases to trimming and J lost 3 bases; unmatched junction nucleotides: 4. CDR1 SGHRS and CDR2 YFSETQ come from the germline V gene. This CDR3 has 13 residues. CDR3 loop: CASSRAGEETQYF. The DNA of the CDR3 is TGCGCCAGCAGTCGGGCGGGAGAAGAGACCCAGTACTTC.

The rearrangement joins TRBV19 to TRBJ1-5, with 7 bases aligning to TRBD1. This CDR3 is built from 15 residues. Germline V gives CDR1 LNHDA, CDR2 SQIVND (reference sequence). V was clipped by 7 bases and J by 4 bases; unmatched bases: 10. This CDR3 is CASNQGTAQNQPQHF. DNA for the CDR3: TGTGCCAGTAACCAGGGGACAGCCCAAAATCAGCCCCAGCATTTT.

This rearrangement joins TRBV19 to TRBJ2-7, with a weak D call TRBD1 (5 bases). CDR1 LNHDA and CDR2 SQIVND come from the germline V gene (reference sequence). The CDR3 covers 17 residues. Deletions cut 3 bases from V and 3 bases from J, with 21 bases between. The CDR3 DNA follows: TGTGCCAGTAGTATCTCAGGGTCCAATGTTTATATCTACGAGCAGTACTTC. Protein: CASSISGSNVYIYEQYF.

The chain uses TRBV6-4 and TRBJ1-2; TRBD1 aligns across 9 bases. The V and J ends lost 5 bases and 4 bases, in that order; junction bases with no gene match: 5. Germline-derived CDR1 and CDR2 are MRHNA and SNTAGT. The CDR3 is made up of 14 amino acids. The CDR3 reads CASSPGTGIYGYTF. For the CDR3, the DNA is TGTGCCAGCAGTCCCGGGACAGGGATCTATGGCTACACCTTC.

The chain uses TRBV10-1 and TRBJ2-7; a weak D match, TRBD1 (6 bases). The CDR3 is 13 residues long. Trimming cost V 2 bases and J 7 bases, with 12 bases left between them. Germline V lookup: CDR1 WNHNN, CDR2 SYGVQD (reference sequence). CDR3 sequence: CASSEGTPWEQYF. In nucleotides, the CDR3 is TGCGCCAGCAGTGAGGGGACACCCTGGGAGCAGTACTTC.

This clone has just one count. The chain uses TRBV15 and TRBJ2-7, with 8 bases fitting TRBD2. Trimming cost V 3 bases and J 3 bases; bases outside gene matches: 7. CDR1 is LNHNV and CDR2 is YYDKDF in the germline V gene (reference sequence). The CDR3 is 15 residues long. The CDR3 nucleotides read TGTGCCACCAGCAGTGGGGTAGCGGGGCTCTACGAGCAGTACTTC. Its protein product is CATSSGVAGLYEQYF.

The chain carries TRBV7-9 and TRBJ2-2; no definite D call. The germline V and J ends were trimmed by 5 bases and 2 bases, with 9 bases remaining between them. Germline V gene data show CDR1 as SEHNR and CDR2 as FQNEAQ (reference sequence). The CDR3 runs to 14 residues. Here the CDR3 DNA reads TGTGCCAGCAGCCTCTACCCAAACACCGGGGAGCTGTTTTTT. It specifies CASSLYPNTGELFF. Combining the CDR3 with reference TRBV7-9 and TRBJ2-2 gives the whole variable domain DTGVSQNPRHKITKRGQNVTFRCDPISEHNRLYWYRQTLGQGPEFLTYFQNEAQLEKSRLLSDRFSAERPKGSFSTLEIQRTEQGDSAMYLCASSLYPNTGELFFGEGSRLTVL.

This CDR3 reads CASSYPKGVSTDTQYF. As DNA, the CDR3 is TGTGCCAGCAGTTACCCGAAGGGGGTAAGCACAGATACGCAGTATTTT. The chain uses TRBV6-6 and TRBJ2-3; D perhaps matches TRBD1 (6 bases). Germline assignment: CDR1 MNHNY and CDR2 SVGAGI (reference sequence). The V and J ends lost 2 bases and 0 bases respectively, with 12 bases between them. The length of the CDR3 is 16 residues.

This clone was recorded at least ten times. This chain links TRBV29-1 with TRBJ1-2; 9 bases match TRBD1. Germline assignment: CDR1 SQVTM and CDR2 ANQGSEA. V gave up 5 bases and J gave up 6 bases; unmatched junction bases: 4. This CDR3 is 12 amino acids long. CDR3 in amino acids: CSVRTGADGYTF. The CDR3 nucleotides are TGCAGCGTTCGGACAGGGGCCGATGGCTACACCTTC.

This chain uses TRBV18 with TRBJ2-1; D might be TRBD1 (5 bases). The germline V gene encodes CDR1 KGHSH and CDR2 LQKENI. The CDR3 runs to 14 residues. The ends were cut back, 5 bases at V and 7 bases at J, with 15 bases in the middle. CDR3 sequence (DNA): TGTGCCAGCTCAGGTACAGTTTCAGGGAATGAGCAGTTCTTC. Translation gives CASSGTVSGNEQFF.

This clone was seen a handful of times. This chain connects TRBV7-8 to TRBJ1-5; TRBD1 agrees at 10 bases. Per the germline V gene, CDR1 is SGHVS and CDR2 is FQNEAQ. Trimming cost V 5 bases and J 9 bases; bases outside gene matches: 7. The CDR3 spans 14 residues. CDR3 sequence (DNA): TGTGCCAGCAGCCTCGGGACAGGGGTTAGGCCCCAGCATTTT. Protein product: CASSLGTGVRPQHF.

The rearrangement uses TRBV10-3 and TRBJ2-5; TRBD1 aligns across 10 bases. J lost 5 bases, V lost 7 bases, and 7 bases had no gene match. The germline gives CDR1 ENHRY, CDR2 SYGVKD. The CDR3 sequence is 14 residues long. CDR3 nucleotides: TGTGCCATCAAGGGACAGGGGATCGGGGAGACCCAGTACTTC. It yields the protein CAIKGQGIGETQYF.

The chain combines TRBV2 with TRBJ2-1; D possibly corresponds to TRBD1 (5 bases). Trimming stripped 7 bases from V and 4 bases from J, with 8 bases between. This CDR3 is 12 amino acids long. Germline CDR1 reads SNHLY; CDR2 reads FYNNEI. CDR3: CASNAGYNEQFF. In nucleotides, the CDR3 is TGTGCCAGCAATGCAGGGTACAATGAGCAGTTCTTC.

This chain links TRBV4-3 with TRBJ2-3; 8 nucleotides match TRBD2. The CDR3 spans 13 residues. Germline V CDR1 and CDR2: LGHNA, YSLEER. The trim removed 8 bases at V and 3 bases at J, leaving 4 bases unmatched. The CDR3 region is CASRSGGTDTQYF. CDR3 nucleotide sequence: TGCGCCAGCCGATCGGGGGGGACAGATACGCAGTATTTT.

The chain uses TRBV5-1 and TRBJ2-2; D gene uncertain. The CDR3 has 14 amino acids. The germline gives CDR1 SGHRS, CDR2 YFSETQ. V was trimmed by 2 bases and J by 4 bases, leaving 9 bases between them. The CDR3 loop reads CASSFLPSTGELFF. The CDR3 DNA sequence: TGCGCCAGCAGCTTTCTCCCTTCCACCGGGGAGCTGTTTTTT.